The 27 T cell receptor beta chains below all came from one sample that was sequenced in a study of read filtering for tumor transcriptome and immune sequencing. The library was built from around 400 ng RNA with molecular barcoded adaptors for alpha/delta and beta/gamma chains. TCRdb analysed the reads with MiXCR anew, one entry per CDR3 protein. The table includes roughly 56,000 distinct CDR3 sequences, roughly 18% detected once. Specimen: a population of CD138-negative cells sorted from bone marrow. The origin of the receptors is a donor older than 35 with multiple myeloma.

In regard to this clonotype: A much larger clone lies a single base off, so this may be a read error. The CDR3 DNA reads TGTGCCAGCAGCTGGCGGGGGAGTCGCGATATGCAGTATTTT. This sequence encodes CASSWRGSRDMQYF. V is TRBV27 and J is TRBJ2-3; 7 nucleotides align to TRBD2. The CDR3 runs to 14 residues. From germline, CDR1 is MNHEY and CDR2 SMNVEV (reference sequence).

As concerns this clonotype: An end of the junction differs from the germline gene, which may be a read error. The chain links TRBV7-9 to TRBJ1-5; D is perhaps TRBD1 (6 bases). The CDR3 covers 14 residues. Per the germline V gene, CDR1 is SEHNR and CDR2 is FQNEAQ (reference sequence). CDR3 DNA: TGTGCCAGCAGTCAAGTGGGGGGCGGTCAGTCCCAGCATTTT. It translates to CASSQVGGGQSQHF. Drawing the rest from reference TRBV7-9 and TRBJ1-5, the complete variable domain is DTGVSQNPRHKITKRGQNVTFRCDPISEHNRLYWYRQTLGQGPEFLTYFQNEAQLEKSRLLSDRFSAERPKGSFSTLEIQRTEQGDSAMYLCASSQVGGGQSQHFGDGTRLSIL.

Only one count was recorded for this clonotype. This may be a read error, as it is one base from a much larger clone. The DNA is left out, because the CDR3 cannot be placed on it with certainty; the CDR3 is given as TCRdb lists it. The J gene is TRBJ1-5, the V gene TRBV19; the table assigns TRBD1, which was not confirmed against the DNA. Germline CDR1 is LNHDA and CDR2 is SQIVND (reference sequence). Counting both end residues, the CDR3 totals 16 amino acids. The CDR3 region is CASRNVGTGIRQPLHF.

The chain is built from TRBV28 and TRBJ2-5; 10 bases are a match to TRBD1. J was trimmed by 4 bases and V by 3 bases; bases with no gene match: 2. The germline CDR1 and CDR2 sequences are MDHEN and SYDVKM. The CDR3 has 14 residues. The CDR3 here is CASSLGQGIETQYF. DNA of the CDR3: TGTGCCAGCAGTTTGGGACAGGGGATAGAGACCCAGTACTTC.

This chain joins TRBV27 and TRBJ2-7; D uncertain. The CDR3 is 18 residues long. Germline CDR1 is MNHEY and CDR2 is SMNVEV (reference sequence). Deletions cut 0 bases from V and 2 bases from J, with 20 bases between. The CDR3 spells CASSLSFPGLGRTYEQYF. For the CDR3, the DNA is TGTGCCAGCAGTTTATCTTTCCCCGGGCTGGGCCGAACCTACGAGCAGTACTTC.

Points on this clonotype: Given a much more abundant clone one base away, this may be a read error. The V call is TRBV11-1, the J call TRBJ2-5, with D tentatively TRBD1 or TRBD2 (5 bases each). The length of the CDR3 is 14 residues. CDR1 and CDR2 from the germline V gene are SGHAT and FQDESV (reference sequence). The CDR3 spells CASSPAGTQGTQYF. DNA of the CDR3: TGTGCCAGCAGCCCGGCCGGGACCCAAGGGACCCAGTACTTC.

By sample fraction, this clonotype is medium-sized. The chain uses TRBV6-2 or TRBV6-3 and TRBJ2-1; maybe TRBD2 (5 bases). Germline V gene lookup returns CDR1 MNHEY and CDR2 SVGEGT. Between the trimmed V and J ends, which lost 2 bases and 6 bases, there was a span of 17 bases. This CDR3 is 16 amino acids long. The CDR3 region has the DNA TGTGCCAGCAGTTACGCCCTTTCCCTAGCAGGCAATGAGCAGTTCTTC. It codes for CASSYALSLAGNEQFF.

This clonotype was observed a few times. A read error may explain this, as a much larger clone is one base away. The chain employs TRBV21-1 and TRBJ2-7; TRBD2, the table's D call, lacks a check against the DNA. TRBV21-1 is recorded as a pseudogene. The CDR3 sequence is 18 residues long. As DNA, the CDR3 is TGTGCCAGCAGCAAACAGACTAGCGGGGGGACAACATCCTGCGAGCAGTACTTC. Protein: CASSKQTSGGTTSCEQYF.

This clonotype was picked up a small number of times. A much more abundant neighbour one base away suggests this may be a read error. The genes are TRBV7-2 and TRBJ2-5; no clear D gene. The CDR3 is made up of 11 amino acids. Trimming removed 2 bases from V and 4 bases from J, with 2 bases in between. Germline CDR1 and CDR2: SGHTA and FQGNSA. The CDR3: CASSLTETQYF. The DNA of the CDR3 is TGTGCCAGCAGCTTAACAGAGACCCAGTACTTC.

This clonotype has at least ten counts. The rearrangement links TRBV18 to TRBJ2-7; 8 bases align to TRBD1. Looked up from germline, CDR1 is KGHSH and CDR2 is LQKENI. The CDR3 covers 13 residues. The V segment lost 1 base and the J segment 5 bases; nucleotides outside the gene matches: 1. The CDR3 sequence: CASSPRTGHEQYF. In nucleotides, the CDR3 is TGTGCCAGCTCACCACGGACAGGGCACGAGCAGTACTTC. The full variable domain, in which reference TRBV18 and TRBJ2-7 provide the parts outside the CDR3, is NAGVMQNPRHLVRRRGQEARLRCSPMKGHSHVYWYRQLPEEGLKFMVYLQKENIIDESGMPKERFSAEFPKEGPSILRIQQVVRGDSAAYFCASSPRTGHEQYFGPGTRLTVT.

The count of this clonotype is one. The gene calls are TRBV27 and TRBJ2-1, with 8 bases identical to TRBD2. CDR1 MNHEY and CDR2 SMNVEV come from the germline V gene (reference sequence). Unmatched junction bases numbered 10, after V lost 3 bases and J lost 12 bases. The CDR3 is 14 amino acids. CDR3 nucleotide sequence: TGTGCCAGCAGTTTGGAGGGTGCGGGGGGAAGGCAGTTCTTC. Its protein is CASSLEGAGGRQFF.

V and J are TRBV10-1 and TRBJ2-1; 10 nucleotides agree with TRBD2. Germline V gene data show CDR1 as WNHNN and CDR2 as SYGVQD (reference sequence). V lost 0 bases and J lost 4; bases outside the gene matches: 3. The length of the CDR3 is 16 residues. The CDR3 is CASSESRAGGYNEQFF. CDR3 DNA: TGCGCCAGCAGTGAGTCGAGAGCGGGAGGGTACAATGAGCAGTTCTTC.

There are many counts of this clonotype. The chain has TRBV7-3 and TRBJ2-3, with unresolved D. Germline CDR1 and CDR2: SGHTA and FQGTGA. V gave up 3 bases and J gave up 4 bases, with 5 bases separating them. This CDR3 comprises 12 residues. CDR3 loop: CASSFGADTQYF. The CDR3 coding sequence is TGTGCCAGCAGCTTTGGGGCAGATACGCAGTATTTT.

Ten or more counts support this clonotype. The chain couples TRBV3-1 to TRBJ2-7; no definite D call. Per the germline V gene, CDR1 is LGHDT and CDR2 is YNNKEL (reference sequence). This CDR3 comprises 14 residues. The V and J ends lost 1 base and 0 bases respectively, with 7 bases between them. CDR3 nucleotide sequence: TGTGCCAGCAGCCAAGTTCCGGCCTCCTACGAGCAGTACTTC. Protein: CASSQVPASYEQYF.

In the case of this clonotype: The junction differs from germline at one of its ends, possibly a read error. The CDR3 DNA sequence: TGCGCCAGCAGCTTGGGGGGATCCTACAATGAGCAGCTCTTC. This codes for CASSLGGSYNEQLF. J is TRBJ2-1 and V is TRBV5-1; no reliable D call. Germline values: CDR1 SGHRS, CDR2 YFSETQ. The CDR3 extends over 14 amino acids. The whole variable domain, filled in from reference TRBV5-1 and TRBJ2-1, reads KAGVTQTPRYLIKTRGQQVTLSCSPISGHRSVSWYQQTPGQGLQFLFEYFSETQRNKGNFPGRFSGRQFSNSRSEMNVSTLELGDSALYLCASSLGGSYNEQLFGPGTRLTVL.

The rearrangement uses TRBV11-2 and TRBJ2-5; no definite D call. This CDR3 has 15 amino acids. Germline CDR1 is SGHAT and CDR2 is FQNNGV. The germline V and J ends were trimmed by 0 bases and 5 bases, with 13 bases remaining between them. CDR3 sequence: CASSLDPVLTETQYF. CDR3 DNA sequence: TGTGCCAGCAGCTTAGACCCGGTTTTAACGGAGACCCAGTACTTC.

This clonotype was detected ten times or more. The chain employs TRBV28 and TRBJ1-5; 10 bases are shared with TRBD1. The junction had 9 bases not matched to a gene; V was cut back by 6 bases and J by 1 base. Germline CDR1 MDHEN, CDR2 SYDVKM. The CDR3 totals 17 residues. Here the CDR3 DNA reads TGTGCCAGCAGCCCCGACGGGACAGGGGTAAGCAATCAGCCCCAGCATTTT. Protein sequence: CASSPDGTGVSNQPQHF.

Points on this clonotype: One junction end disagrees with the germline gene, perhaps due to a read error. The chain combines TRBV28 with TRBJ1-4; TRBD1 aligns across 10 bases. CDR1 and CDR2 (germline): MDHEN, SYDVKM. This CDR3 has 15 residues. CDR3 residues: CASSTLGTGDEKPFF. For the CDR3, the DNA is TGTGCCAGCAGTACGCTCGGGACAGGGGATGAAAAACCGTTCTTT.

This clonotype was found many times. The chain uses TRBV11-2 and TRBJ2-3; maybe TRBD1 (6 bases). Trimming removed 5 bases at V and 0 bases at J, with 15 bases between. This CDR3 has 16 amino acids. Germline CDR1 reads SGHAT; CDR2 reads FQNNGV. The CDR3 bases are TGTGCCAGCAGCCCGGCCAGGGGTTTGAGCACAGATACGCAGTATTTT. Translation gives CASSPARGLSTDTQYF.

This clonotype was seen ten or more times. The chain employs TRBV5-5 and TRBJ2-3, with 8 bases lining up with TRBD2. Germline lookup yields CDR1 SGHKS and CDR2 YYEKEE (reference sequence). The CDR3 is made up of 16 amino acids. Unmatched junction bases numbered 4, after V lost 0 bases and J lost 1 base. CDR3 sequence reads: CASSLDRAGGTDTQYF. The CDR3 DNA is TGTGCCAGCAGCTTGGATCGAGCGGGAGGCACAGATACGCAGTATTTT.

For this clonotype: This may come from a read error, since a much larger clone is one base off. V gene TRBV28 combines with J gene TRBJ2-4; 12 bases map to TRBD1. The CDR3 runs to 16 residues. Germline CDR1 is MDHEN and CDR2 is SYDVKM. CDR3 in DNA: TGTGCCGGCAGACGGGACAGGGGGCTAGCCAAAAACATTCAGTACTTC. Its protein is CAGRRDRGLAKNIQYF.

This clonotype has at least ten counts. The chain carries TRBV3-1 and TRBJ2-1; 12 bases fit TRBD2. V lost 4 bases, J lost 7 bases, and 8 bases stayed unmatched. Germline CDR1 LGHDT, CDR2 YNNKEL (reference sequence). The CDR3 covers 16 residues. The CDR3 loop reads CASSRGGLAGKNEQFF. In nucleotides, the CDR3 is TGTGCCAGCAGCCGAGGAGGACTAGCGGGAAAAAATGAGCAGTTCTTC.

In regard to this clonotype: A read error may explain this, as a much larger clone is one base away. This rearrangement joins TRBV19 to TRBJ2-1, with D unresolved. There are 15 residues in the CDR3. Germline lookup yields CDR1 LNHDA and CDR2 SQIVND (reference sequence). V shed 7 bases and J shed 3 bases, with 16 bases lying between them. The CDR3 sequence is CASTPDTSFYNEQFF. CDR3 DNA: TGTGCCAGTACCCCCGACACAAGCTTCTACAATGAGCAGTTCTTC.

The J gene is TRBJ1-1, the V gene TRBV20-1; D gene ambiguous. Trimming took off 3 bases at V and 10 bases at J, with 9 bases between the two ends. CDR1 is DFQATT, CDR2 SNEGSKA, per germline (reference sequence). CDR3 length equals 10 residues. The chain's CDR3 is CSASVDGAFF. The CDR3 bases are TGCAGTGCTAGTGTAGACGGAGCTTTCTTT.

This clonotype has at least ten counts. The V gene is TRBV28, the J gene TRBJ2-3, with 7 bases fitting TRBD2. The CDR3 has 14 residues. CDR1 is MDHEN and CDR2 is SYDVKM in the germline V gene. J lost 3 bases, V lost 5 bases, and 5 bases had no gene match. The CDR3, as DNA: TGTGCCAGCAGTCGGGGGGTGAGGACAGATACGCAGTATTTT. This sequence encodes CASSRGVRTDTQYF.

In its sample, this clonotype was seen many times. V usage is TRBV20-1 and J usage is TRBJ2-3; D is tentatively TRBD1 or TRBD2 (5 bases each). The CDR3 contains 16 residues. V lost 5 bases and J 0 bases, leaving 18 bases between the germline ends. Germline V gives CDR1 DFQATT, CDR2 SNEGSKA (reference sequence). For the CDR3, the DNA is TGCAGTGCTCGATCCGGGACCACCTCTAGCACAGATACGCAGTATTTT. Amino acid sequence: CSARSGTTSSTDTQYF.

This clonotype occurred many times. The chain links TRBV6-2 or TRBV6-3 to TRBJ2-4; D gene ambiguous. This CDR3 spans 18 amino acids. Between the trimmed V and J ends, which lost 0 bases and 7 bases, there was a span of 22 bases. Germline-derived CDR1 and CDR2 are MNHEY and SVGEGT. In DNA form, the CDR3 reads TGTGCCAGCAGTTACTCCCGGGCCACCCCAGCGCCACCCAACATTCAGTACTTC. Its translation is CASSYSRATPAPPNIQYF.